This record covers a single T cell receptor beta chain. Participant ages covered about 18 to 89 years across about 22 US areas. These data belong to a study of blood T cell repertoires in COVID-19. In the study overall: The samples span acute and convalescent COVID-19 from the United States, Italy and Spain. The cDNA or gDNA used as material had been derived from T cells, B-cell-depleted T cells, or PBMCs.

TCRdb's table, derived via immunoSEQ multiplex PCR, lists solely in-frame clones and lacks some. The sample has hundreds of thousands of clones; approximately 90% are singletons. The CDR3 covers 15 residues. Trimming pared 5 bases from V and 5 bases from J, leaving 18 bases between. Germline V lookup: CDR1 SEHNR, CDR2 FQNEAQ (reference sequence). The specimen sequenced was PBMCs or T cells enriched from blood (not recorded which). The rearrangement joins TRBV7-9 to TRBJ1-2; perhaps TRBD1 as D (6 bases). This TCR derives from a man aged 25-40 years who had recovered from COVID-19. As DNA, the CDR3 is TGTGCCAGCAGCCACCCGGACAGCTTATATTATGGCTACACCTTC. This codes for CASSHPDSLYYGYTF.